This TCR beta chain is drawn from a study of identifying expanded T cells in peripheral blood (dated by TCRdb to between 2018 and 2021). The study in broad terms: Technical replicates were generated by sequencing separate aliquots of the same genomic DNA pool, and four replicates were compared pairwise.

This clone was found a few times. Its specific antigen is unknown. No base quality information exists; no much larger clone differs at one position. Other DNA sequences from this sample encode an identical CDR3 as well. TCRbeta CDR3 regions were profiled by bias-controlled multiplex PCR amplification of genomic DNA with the immunoSEQ Assay. In the paper's pipeline: To quantify the absolute abundance of each unique TCRbeta CDR3 region, the sequences were collapsed and filtered. Differential abundance was tested with a binomial (Fisher-equivalent) model and with a beta-binomial model adding time-dependent variance fitted from healthy donors. Clones with fewer than 5 combined templates were excluded, and clones with Benjamini-Hochberg FDR below 0.01 were called differentially abundant. In the beta-binomial model, variance was expressed as a function of the total template count across the two samples, in the form v = (b*log(k)+a)^2. In TCRdb, the immuneACCESS table is reduced to in-frame sequences with V and J assigned. These tables do not hold every clone; where another copy was compared, an unresolved V gene accounts for under half, and the others remain unexplained. For V, J and clone size, that table is used; D and trimming come from the DNA. This sample holds approximately 140,000 clones; about 86% were observed only once. The ten largest clonotypes hold roughly 7.9% of the sample.

V is reduced by 6 bases and J by 2 bases, leaving a spacing of 5 bases between them. The germline V gene supplies CDR1 SNHLY and CDR2 FYNNEI. Taken from cysteine to phenylalanine, the CDR3 has 11 residues. Only CDR3 DNA is held: 33 bases, read in frame from base 1. Here is what the overall study found, with its caveats: Variance in clone template counts between roughly 2-week samples significantly increased with total template count across all healthy donors. Approximately 1.2 differentially abundant clones were flagged by the binomial model between technical replicates, whereas about 15 and 18 were flagged over around two weeks and four weeks, respectively. The authors expected that biological variance in healthy repertoires might rise further over much longer intervals, such as months to years. Across all healthy-donor time intervals, the beta-binomial model significantly cut both the number of clones called differentially abundant and the false-positive rate.

No immune events such as infections were documented for the healthy donors during the collection period. Healthy-donor blood repertoires served as a training cohort to calibrate time-dependent variance in a beta-binomial model of T-cell clone differential abundance. The training cohort was composed of about 10 healthy donors, 3 female and 7 male. On average the donors were 43 years old, and their ages spanned roughly 25 to 70 years. Obtained from a commercial supplier, whole blood was collected from each healthy donor at three time points set two to three weeks apart. Genomic DNA was extracted from unsorted whole blood for immunosequencing.

This sequence originates from a person between 18 and 70 years old in good health. The receptor chain draws on TRBV2 and TRBJ2-7, with the D gene uncertain. The sequencing input was blood. The nucleotide sequence is given as TGTGCCAGCAGCTCCGCCTACGAGCAGTACTTC. It encodes CASSSAYEQYF.